The entry that follows covers one T cell receptor beta chain sequence. The data derive from a study of OX40 agonist ivuxolimab in advanced cancers. At the level of the study: Three patients got partial responses; one had hepatocellular carcinoma and two had cutaneous melanoma.

Profiling relied on immunoSEQ multiplex PCR, and the TCRdb table lists in-frame clones only, not all of them. Of 45,000 to 65,000 clones in the sample, roughly nine tenths were seen once. Trimming shortened V by 4 bases and J by 4 bases, and 16 bases separated the two germline ends. CDR3 length equals 15 residues. CDR1 and CDR2 from the germline V gene are MGHDK and SYGVNS. This specimen was CD4+ or CD8+ T cells sorted from blood, taken in a trial of the OX40 agonist ivuxolimab. The chain uses TRBV25-1 and TRBJ1-1; the D gene is possibly TRBD1 (6 bases). This TCR came from an adult with an advanced solid tumor such as melanoma, head and neck, liver or kidney cancer. The CDR3 reads CASSAVRGAVTEAFF. CDR3 coding DNA: TGTGCCAGCAGTGCGGTTAGGGGGGCAGTCACTGAAGCTTTCTTT.